This T cell receptor (beta chain) is from a study of blood T cell repertoires in COVID-19. Study background: Some COVID-19 samples were acute and others convalescent; all came from the United States, Italy and Spain. PBMCs, B-cell-depleted T cells, or T cells provided the cDNA or gDNA that made up the material.

Germline CDR1 reads SGHAT; CDR2 reads FQNNGV. The CDR3 totals 14 residues. V lost 3 bases to trimming and J lost 10 bases, with 18 bases between them. Per the authors' pipeline: Estimation of nucleated cell counts was performed using reference gene primer amplification. Clones were read by immunoSEQ multiplex PCR, and TCRdb kept only the in-frame ones, dropping some. The V and J calls and clone size were taken over from that table, and D and trimming were inferred from the DNA. Among 140,000 or so clones, 82% were seen once, and the ten largest hold 4%. This TCR was sampled from an elderly woman with acute or convalescent COVID-19. Sequencing input: peripheral blood. V gene TRBV11-2 combines with J gene TRBJ1-1, with no clear D. DNA of the CDR3: TGTGCCAGCAGCTTTCTTACACCAGTTTTTGGAGCTTTCTTT. Translation: CASSFLTPVFGAFF.